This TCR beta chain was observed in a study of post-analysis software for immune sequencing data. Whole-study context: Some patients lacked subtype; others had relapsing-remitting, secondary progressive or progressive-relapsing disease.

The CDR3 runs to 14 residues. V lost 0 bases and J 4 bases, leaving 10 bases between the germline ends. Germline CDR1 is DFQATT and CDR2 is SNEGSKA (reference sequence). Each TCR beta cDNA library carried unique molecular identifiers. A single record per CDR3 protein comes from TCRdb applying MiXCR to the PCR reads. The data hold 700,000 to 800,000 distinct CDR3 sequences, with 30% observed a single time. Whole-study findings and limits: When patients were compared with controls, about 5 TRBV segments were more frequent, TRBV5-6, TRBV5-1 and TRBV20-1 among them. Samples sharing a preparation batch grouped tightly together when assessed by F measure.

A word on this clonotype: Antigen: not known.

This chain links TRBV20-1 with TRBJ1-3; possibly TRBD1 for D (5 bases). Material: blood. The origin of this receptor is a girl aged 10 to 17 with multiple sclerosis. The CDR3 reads CSAREGAQGNTIYF. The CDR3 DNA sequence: TGCAGTGCTAGAGAAGGGGCGCAGGGAAACACCATATATTTT.